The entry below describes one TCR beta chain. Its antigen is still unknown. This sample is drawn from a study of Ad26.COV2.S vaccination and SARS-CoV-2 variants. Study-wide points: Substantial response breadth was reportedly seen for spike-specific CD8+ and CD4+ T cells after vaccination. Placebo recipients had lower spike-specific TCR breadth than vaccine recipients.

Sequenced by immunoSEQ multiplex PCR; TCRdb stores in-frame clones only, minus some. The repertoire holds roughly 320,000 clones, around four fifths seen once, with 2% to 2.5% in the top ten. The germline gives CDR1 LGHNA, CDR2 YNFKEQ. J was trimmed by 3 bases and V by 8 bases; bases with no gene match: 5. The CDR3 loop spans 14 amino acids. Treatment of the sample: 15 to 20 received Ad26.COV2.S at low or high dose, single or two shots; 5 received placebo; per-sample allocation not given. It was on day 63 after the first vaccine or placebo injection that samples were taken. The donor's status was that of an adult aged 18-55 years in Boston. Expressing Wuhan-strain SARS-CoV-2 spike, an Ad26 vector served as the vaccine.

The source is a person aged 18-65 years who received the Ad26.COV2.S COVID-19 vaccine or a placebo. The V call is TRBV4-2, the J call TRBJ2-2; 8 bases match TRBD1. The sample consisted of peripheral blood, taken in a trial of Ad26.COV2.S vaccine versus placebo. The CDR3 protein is CASAPGQDTGELFF. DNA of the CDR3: TGTGCCAGCGCCCCGGGACAGGACACCGGGGAGCTGTTTTTT.